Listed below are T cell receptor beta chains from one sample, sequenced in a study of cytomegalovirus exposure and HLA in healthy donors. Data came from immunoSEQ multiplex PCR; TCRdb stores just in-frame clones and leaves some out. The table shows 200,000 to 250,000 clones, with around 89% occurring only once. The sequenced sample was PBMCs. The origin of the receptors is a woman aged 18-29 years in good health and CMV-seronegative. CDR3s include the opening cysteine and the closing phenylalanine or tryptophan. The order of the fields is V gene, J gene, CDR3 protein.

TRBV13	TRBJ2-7	CASSPRLAGGREQYF
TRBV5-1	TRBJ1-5	CASSEGSNQPQHF
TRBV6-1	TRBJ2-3	CASSATSGSPDTQYF
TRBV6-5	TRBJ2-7	CASSYSDGGLHEQYF
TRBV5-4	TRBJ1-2	CASSFERNYGYTF
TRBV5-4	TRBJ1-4	CASSSRDTNEKLFF
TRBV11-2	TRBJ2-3	CASSLGVGGSTDTQYF
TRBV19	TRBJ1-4	CASSINRPGATNEKLFF
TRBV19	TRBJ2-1	CASSMTGGLLEQFF
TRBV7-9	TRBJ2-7	CASSTDSLSSYEQYF
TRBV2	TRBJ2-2	CASSERRGWTGELFF
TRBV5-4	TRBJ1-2	CASSDKRNRYGYTF
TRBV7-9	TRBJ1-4	CASSSRGRFGEKLFF
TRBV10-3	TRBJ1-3	CAISPTGLSGNTIYF
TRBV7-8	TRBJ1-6	CASSSSPGERVYNSPLHF
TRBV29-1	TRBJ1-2	CSVVRGTGNGYTF
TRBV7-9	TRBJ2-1	CASSLAGASYNEQFF
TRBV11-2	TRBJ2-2	CASRRDWDTRTGELFF
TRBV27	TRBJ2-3	CASSFPSVIAGGPWKQYF
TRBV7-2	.	CASSPTRSLYEQYF
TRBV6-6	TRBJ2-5	CASSYSDRVWETQYF
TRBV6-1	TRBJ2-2	CASSEGPSTGELFF
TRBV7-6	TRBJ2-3	CASSNTGRVRGGDTQYF
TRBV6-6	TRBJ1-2	CASLRDSKEGYTF
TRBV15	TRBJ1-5	CATSRARDRRNQPQHF
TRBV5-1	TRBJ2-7	CASSQWAGNYEQYF
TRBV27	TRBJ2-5	CASSTVGGLETQYF
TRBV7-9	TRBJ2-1	CASSPPGGSSNEQFF
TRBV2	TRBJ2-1	CASNTGQGHRFF
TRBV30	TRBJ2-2	CAWSGTSSRELFF
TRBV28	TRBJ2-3	CASSLIQGARPDTQYF
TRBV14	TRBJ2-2	CASRLANTGELFF
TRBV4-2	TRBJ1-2	CASSSGTGTYGYTF
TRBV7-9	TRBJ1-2	CASSFDIVGYTF
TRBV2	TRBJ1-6	CASTGRWDSPLHF
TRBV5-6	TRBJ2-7	CASSFGTGLYEQYF
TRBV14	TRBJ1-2	CASSQGVIGGAGYGYTF
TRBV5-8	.	CASSRARQGSHEQYF
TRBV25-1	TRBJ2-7	CASSELSSYEQYF
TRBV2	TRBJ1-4	CASSESMAVMEKLFF
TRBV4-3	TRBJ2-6	CASSQRGQGLTGANVLTF
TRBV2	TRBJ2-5	CASSVSGGGETQYF
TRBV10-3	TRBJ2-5	CAIKRDTTPQETQYF
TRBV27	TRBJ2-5	CASSLQGGTQYF
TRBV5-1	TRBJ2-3	CASSTDRETQYF
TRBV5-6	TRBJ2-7	CASSFGGIYEQYF
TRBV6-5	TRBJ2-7	CASSTSGSYEQYF
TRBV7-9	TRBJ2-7	CASSPETATAYGQYF
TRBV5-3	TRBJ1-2	CARSYGGQHNHGYTF
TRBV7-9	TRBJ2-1	CASSSGEGYNEQFF
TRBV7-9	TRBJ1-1	CSSGWGLNTEAFF